This T cell receptor (beta chain) stems from a study of T cells in localized non-small cell lung cancer. Trimming shortened V by 8 bases and J by 6 bases, and 7 bases separated the two germline ends. The CDR3 is 11 amino acids. Germline V gives CDR1 MDHEN, CDR2 SYDVKM. This clone was recorded only once. As yet, its antigen is unknown. Sequencing was performed with immunoSEQ multiplex PCR; in TCRdb, only in-frame clones are kept and a portion is missing. The sample holds about 52,000 clones, around 80% seen once. Findings of the study overall: Appearing in adjacent lung were a median about 60 of the top 100 tumor clones.

The chain has TRBV28 and TRBJ2-2; D may be TRBD1 (5 bases). The TCR originated in a woman between 35 and 75 years old with stage II lung adenocarcinoma. This specimen was PBMCs, taken before any cancer treatment. DNA for the CDR3: TGTGCCAGCGCCAGGGCCGGGGAGCTGTTTTTT. This translates into CASARAGELFF.